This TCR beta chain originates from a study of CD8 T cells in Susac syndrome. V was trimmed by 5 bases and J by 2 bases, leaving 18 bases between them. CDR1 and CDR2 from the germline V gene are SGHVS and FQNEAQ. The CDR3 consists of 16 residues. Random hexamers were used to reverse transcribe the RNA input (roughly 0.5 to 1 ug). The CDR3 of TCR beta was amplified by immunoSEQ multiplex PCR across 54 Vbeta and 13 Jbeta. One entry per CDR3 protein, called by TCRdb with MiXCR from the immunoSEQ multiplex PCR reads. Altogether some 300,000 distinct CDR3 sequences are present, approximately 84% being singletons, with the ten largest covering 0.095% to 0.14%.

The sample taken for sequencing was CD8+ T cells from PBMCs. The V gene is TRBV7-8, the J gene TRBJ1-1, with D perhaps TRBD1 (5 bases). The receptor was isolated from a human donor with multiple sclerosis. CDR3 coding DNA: TGTGCCAGCAGCCGCCCCAGAGGGGAAAAAAACACTGAAGCTTTCTTT. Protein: CASSRPRGEKNTEAFF.